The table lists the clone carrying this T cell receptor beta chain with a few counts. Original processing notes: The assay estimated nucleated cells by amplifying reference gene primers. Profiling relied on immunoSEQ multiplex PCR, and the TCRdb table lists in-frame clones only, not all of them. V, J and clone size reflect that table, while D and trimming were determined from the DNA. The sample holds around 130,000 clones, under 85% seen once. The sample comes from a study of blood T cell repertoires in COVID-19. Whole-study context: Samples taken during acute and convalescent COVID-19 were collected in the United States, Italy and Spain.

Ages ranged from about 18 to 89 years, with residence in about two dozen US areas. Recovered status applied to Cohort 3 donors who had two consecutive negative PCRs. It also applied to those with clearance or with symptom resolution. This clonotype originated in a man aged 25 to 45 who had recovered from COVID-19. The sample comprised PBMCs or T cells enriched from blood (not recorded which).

This CDR3 is CASSPTGDPNTGELFF. The CDR3 bases are TGTGCCAGCTCACCCACAGGGGACCCGAACACCGGGGAGCTGTTTTTT. The V and J genes are TRBV18 and TRBJ2-2, with 7 bases that match TRBD1. Germline assignment: CDR1 KGHSH and CDR2 LQKENI. V shed 3 bases and J 0 bases; nucleotides not matched to a gene: 4. The CDR3 spans 16 residues.